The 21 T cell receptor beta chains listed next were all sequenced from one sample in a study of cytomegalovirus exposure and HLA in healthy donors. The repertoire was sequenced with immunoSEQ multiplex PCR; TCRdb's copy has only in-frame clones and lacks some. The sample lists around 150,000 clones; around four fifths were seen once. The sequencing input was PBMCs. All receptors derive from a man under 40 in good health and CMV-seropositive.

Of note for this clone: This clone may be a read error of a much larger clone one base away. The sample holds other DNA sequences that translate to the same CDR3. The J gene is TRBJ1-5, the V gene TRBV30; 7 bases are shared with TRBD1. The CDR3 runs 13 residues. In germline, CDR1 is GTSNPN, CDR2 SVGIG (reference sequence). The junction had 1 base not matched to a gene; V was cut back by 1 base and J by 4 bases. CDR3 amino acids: CAWSDRGNQPQHF. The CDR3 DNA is TGTGCCTGGAGTGACAGGGGTAATCAGCCCCAGCATTTT.

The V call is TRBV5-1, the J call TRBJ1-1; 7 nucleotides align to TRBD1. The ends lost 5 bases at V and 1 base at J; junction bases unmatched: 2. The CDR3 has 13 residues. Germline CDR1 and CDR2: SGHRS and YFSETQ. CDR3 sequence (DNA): TGCGCCAGCAGTCGACAGGGGAACACTGAAGCTTTCTTT. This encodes CASSRQGNTEAFF.

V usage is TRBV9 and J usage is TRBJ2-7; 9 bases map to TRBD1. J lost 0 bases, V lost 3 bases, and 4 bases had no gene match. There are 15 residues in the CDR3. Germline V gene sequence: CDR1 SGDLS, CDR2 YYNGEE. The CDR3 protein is CASSAGTGISYEQYF. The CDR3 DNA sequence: TGTGCCAGCAGCGCCGGGACAGGGATCTCCTACGAGCAGTACTTC. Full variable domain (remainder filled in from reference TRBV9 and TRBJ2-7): DSGVTQTPKHLITATGQRVTLRCSPRSGDLSVYWYQQSLDQGLQFLIQYYNGEERAKGNILERFSAQQFPDLHSELNLSSLELGDSALYFCASSAGTGISYEQYFGPGTRLTVT.

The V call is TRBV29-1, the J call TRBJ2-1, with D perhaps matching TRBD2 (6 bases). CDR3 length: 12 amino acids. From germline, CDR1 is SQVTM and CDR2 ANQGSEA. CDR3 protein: CSAERVRNEQFF. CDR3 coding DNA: TGCAGTGCTGAGCGGGTACGGAATGAGCAGTTCTTC.

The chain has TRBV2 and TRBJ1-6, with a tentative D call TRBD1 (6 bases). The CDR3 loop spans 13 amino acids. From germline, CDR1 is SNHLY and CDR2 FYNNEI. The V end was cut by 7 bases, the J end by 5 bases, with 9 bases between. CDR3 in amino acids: CASIQGNNSPLHF. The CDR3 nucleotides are TGTGCCAGCATTCAGGGGAATAATTCACCCCTCCACTTT.

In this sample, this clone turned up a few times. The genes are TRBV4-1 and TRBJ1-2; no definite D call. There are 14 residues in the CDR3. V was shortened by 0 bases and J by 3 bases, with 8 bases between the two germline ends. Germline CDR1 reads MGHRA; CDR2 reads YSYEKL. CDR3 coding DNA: TGCGCCAGCAGCCAAGATCGAGGGTACTATGGCTACACCTTC. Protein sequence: CASSQDRGYYGYTF.

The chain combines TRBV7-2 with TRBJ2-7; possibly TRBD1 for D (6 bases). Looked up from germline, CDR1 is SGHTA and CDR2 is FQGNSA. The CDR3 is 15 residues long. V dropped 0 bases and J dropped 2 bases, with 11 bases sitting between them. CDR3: CASSLAAAGAYEQYF. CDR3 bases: TGTGCCAGCAGCTTAGCTGCTGCAGGGGCCTACGAGCAGTACTTC.

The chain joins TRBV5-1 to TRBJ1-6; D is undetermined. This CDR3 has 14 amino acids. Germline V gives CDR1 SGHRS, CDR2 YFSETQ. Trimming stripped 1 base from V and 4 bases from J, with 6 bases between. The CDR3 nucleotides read TGCGCCAGCAGCTTGACGGGGTATAATTCACCCCTCCACTTT. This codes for CASSLTGYNSPLHF.

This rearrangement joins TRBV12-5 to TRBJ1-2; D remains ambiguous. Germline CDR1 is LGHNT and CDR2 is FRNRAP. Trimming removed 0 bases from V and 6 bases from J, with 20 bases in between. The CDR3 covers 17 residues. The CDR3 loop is CASGLVLMGTQRDGYTF. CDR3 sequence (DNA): TGTGCTAGTGGTTTGGTACTGATGGGCACCCAGAGGGATGGCTACACCTTC. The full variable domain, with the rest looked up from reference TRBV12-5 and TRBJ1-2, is DARVTQTPRHKVTEMGQEVTMRCQPILGHNTVFWYRQTMMQGLELLAYFRNRAPLDDSGMPKDRFSAEMPDATLATLKIQPSEPRDSAVYFCASGLVLMGTQRDGYTFGSGTRLTVV.

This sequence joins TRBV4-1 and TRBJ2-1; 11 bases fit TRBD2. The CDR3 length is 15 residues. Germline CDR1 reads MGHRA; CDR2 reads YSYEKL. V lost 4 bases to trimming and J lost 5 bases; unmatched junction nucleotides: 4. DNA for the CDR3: TGCGCCAGCAGCCCGACTAGCGGGGACCACAATGAGCAGTTCTTC. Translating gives CASSPTSGDHNEQFF.

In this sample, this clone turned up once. Written as DNA, the CDR3 is TGTGCCAGCAGCTCCCGGACTAGCGGGGGGTTACGCGAGCAGTACTTC. It yields the protein CASSSRTSGGLREQYF. The chain uses TRBV9 and TRBJ2-7; the match to TRBD2 covers 14 bases. After removal of 4 bases from V and 6 bases from J, the junction contained 9 bases not matched to a gene. This CDR3 is 16 amino acids long. Per germline, CDR1 SGDLS and CDR2 YYNGEE.

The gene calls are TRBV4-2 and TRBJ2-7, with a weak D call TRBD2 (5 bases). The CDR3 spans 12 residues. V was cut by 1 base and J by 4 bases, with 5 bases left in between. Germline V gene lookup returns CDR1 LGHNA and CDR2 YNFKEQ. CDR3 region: CASSQAGYEQYF. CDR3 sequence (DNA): TGTGCCAGCAGCCAAGCGGGATACGAGCAGTACTTC.

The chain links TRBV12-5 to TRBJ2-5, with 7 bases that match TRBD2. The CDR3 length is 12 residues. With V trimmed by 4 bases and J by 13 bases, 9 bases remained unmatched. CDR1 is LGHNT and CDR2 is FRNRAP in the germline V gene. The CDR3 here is CASGSERGPGYF. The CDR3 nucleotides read TGTGCTAGTGGTTCGGAGCGGGGCCCAGGGTACTTC. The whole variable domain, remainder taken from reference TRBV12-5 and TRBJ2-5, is DARVTQTPRHKVTEMGQEVTMRCQPILGHNTVFWYRQTMMQGLELLAYFRNRAPLDDSGMPKDRFSAEMPDATLATLKIQPSEPRDSAVYFCASGSERGPGYFGPGTRLLVL.

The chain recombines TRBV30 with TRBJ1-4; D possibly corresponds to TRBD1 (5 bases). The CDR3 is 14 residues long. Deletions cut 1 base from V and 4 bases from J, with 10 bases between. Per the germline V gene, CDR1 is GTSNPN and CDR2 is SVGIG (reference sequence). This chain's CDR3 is CAWSAGSGNEKLFF. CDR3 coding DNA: TGTGCCTGGAGTGCAGGGTCGGGTAATGAAAAACTGTTTTTT.

The CDR3 loop is CASSPPGDYNEQFF. DNA of the CDR3: TGTGCCAGCTCACCACCAGGGGACTACAATGAGCAGTTCTTC. The V and J genes are TRBV18 and TRBJ2-1; D perhaps matches TRBD1 (5 bases). Trimming stripped 0 bases from V and 3 bases from J, with 6 bases between. The CDR3 sequence is 14 residues long. Germline CDR1 and CDR2: KGHSH and LQKENI.

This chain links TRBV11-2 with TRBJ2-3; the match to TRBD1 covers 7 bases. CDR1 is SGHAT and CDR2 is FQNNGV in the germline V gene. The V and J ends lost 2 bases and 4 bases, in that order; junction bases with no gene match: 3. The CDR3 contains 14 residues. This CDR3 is CASSLTGVPDTQYF. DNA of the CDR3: TGTGCCAGCAGCTTAACAGGGGTGCCAGATACGCAGTATTTT.

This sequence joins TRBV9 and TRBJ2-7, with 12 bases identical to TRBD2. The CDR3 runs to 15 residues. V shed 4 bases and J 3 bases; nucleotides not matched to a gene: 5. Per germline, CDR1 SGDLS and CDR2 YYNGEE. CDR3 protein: CASSPSGGAIYEQYF. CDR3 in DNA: TGTGCCAGCAGCCCTAGCGGGGGGGCGATCTACGAGCAGTACTTC.

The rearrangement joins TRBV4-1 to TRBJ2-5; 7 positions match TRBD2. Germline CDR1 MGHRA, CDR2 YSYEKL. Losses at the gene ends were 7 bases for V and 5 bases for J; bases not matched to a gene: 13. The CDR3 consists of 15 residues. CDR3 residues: CASTTGLDLHETQYF. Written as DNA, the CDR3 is TGCGCCAGCACCACTGGACTAGACCTTCACGAGACCCAGTACTTC.

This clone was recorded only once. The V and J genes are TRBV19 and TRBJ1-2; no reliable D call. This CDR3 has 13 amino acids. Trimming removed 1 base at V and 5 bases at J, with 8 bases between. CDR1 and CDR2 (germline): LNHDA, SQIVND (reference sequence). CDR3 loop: CASSIGSPYGYTF. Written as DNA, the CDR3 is TGTGCCAGTAGTATAGGCAGTCCTTATGGCTACACCTTC.

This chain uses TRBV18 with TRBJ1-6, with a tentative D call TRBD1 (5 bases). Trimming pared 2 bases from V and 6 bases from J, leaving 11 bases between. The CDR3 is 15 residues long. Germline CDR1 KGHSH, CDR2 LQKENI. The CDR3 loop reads CASSPNGASNSPLHF. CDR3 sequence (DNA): TGTGCCAGCTCACCAAATGGGGCCTCTAATTCACCCCTCCACTTT.

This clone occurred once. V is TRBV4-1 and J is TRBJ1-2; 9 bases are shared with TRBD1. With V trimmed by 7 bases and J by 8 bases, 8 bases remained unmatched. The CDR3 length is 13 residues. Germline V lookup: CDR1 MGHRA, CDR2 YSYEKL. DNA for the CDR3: TGCGCCAGCAAGGGGGGACAGGGACGCGGCTACACCTTC. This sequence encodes CASKGGQGRGYTF.